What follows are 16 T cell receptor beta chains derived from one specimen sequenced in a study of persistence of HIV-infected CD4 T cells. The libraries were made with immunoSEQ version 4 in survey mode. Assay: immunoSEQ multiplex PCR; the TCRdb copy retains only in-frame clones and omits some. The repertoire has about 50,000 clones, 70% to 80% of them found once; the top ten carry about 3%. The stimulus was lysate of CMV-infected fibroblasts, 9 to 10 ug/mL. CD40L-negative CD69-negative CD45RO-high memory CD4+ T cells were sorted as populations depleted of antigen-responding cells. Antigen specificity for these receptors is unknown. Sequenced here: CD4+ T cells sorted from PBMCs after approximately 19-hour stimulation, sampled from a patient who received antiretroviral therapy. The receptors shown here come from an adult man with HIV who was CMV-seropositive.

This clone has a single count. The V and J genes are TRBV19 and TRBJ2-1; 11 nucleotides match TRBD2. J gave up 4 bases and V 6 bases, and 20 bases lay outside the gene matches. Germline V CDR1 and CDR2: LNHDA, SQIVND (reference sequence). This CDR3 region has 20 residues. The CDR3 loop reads CASSFSGLADPHGGYNEQFF. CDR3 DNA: TGTGCCAGTAGCTTCTCGGGACTAGCGGACCCCCACGGGGGGTACAATGAGCAGTTCTTC.

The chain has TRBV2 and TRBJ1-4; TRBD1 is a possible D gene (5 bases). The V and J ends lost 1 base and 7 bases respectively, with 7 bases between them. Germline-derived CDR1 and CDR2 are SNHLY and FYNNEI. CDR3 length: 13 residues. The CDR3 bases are TGTGCCAGCAGTGAAGGGGGCTTTGAAAAACTGTTTTTT. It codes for CASSEGGFEKLFF.

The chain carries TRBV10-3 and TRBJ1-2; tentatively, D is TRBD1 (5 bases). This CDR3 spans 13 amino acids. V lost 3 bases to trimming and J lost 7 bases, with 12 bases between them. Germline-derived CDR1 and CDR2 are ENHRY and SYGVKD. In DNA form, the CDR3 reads TGTGCCATCAGTGACCAGGGAATGAGTGGCTACACCTTC. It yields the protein CAISDQGMSGYTF.

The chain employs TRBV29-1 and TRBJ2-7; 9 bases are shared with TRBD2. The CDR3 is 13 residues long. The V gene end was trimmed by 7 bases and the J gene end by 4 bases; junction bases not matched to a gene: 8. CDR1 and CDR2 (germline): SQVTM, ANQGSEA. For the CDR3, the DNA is TGCAGCGGGCGGACTAGCGATTTATACGAGCAGTACTTC. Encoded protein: CSGRTSDLYEQYF.

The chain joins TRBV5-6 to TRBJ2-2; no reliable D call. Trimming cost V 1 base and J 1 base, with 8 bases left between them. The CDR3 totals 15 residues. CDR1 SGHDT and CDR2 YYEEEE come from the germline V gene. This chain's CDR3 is CASSLLPGNTGELFF. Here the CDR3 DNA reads TGTGCCAGCAGCTTGCTACCAGGGAACACCGGGGAGCTGTTTTTT.

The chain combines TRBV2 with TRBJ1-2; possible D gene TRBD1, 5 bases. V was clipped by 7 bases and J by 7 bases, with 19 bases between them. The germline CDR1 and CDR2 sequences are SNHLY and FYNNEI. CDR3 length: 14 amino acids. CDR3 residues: CASIFQRGDRGYTF. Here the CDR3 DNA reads TGTGCCAGCATTTTTCAAAGAGGGGATCGTGGCTACACCTTC.

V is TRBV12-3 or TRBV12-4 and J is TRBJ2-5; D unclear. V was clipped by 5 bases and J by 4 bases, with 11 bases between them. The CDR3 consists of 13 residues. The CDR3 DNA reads TGTGCCAGCAGTCCGGTGGTACGAGAGACCCAGTACTTC. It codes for CASSPVVRETQYF.

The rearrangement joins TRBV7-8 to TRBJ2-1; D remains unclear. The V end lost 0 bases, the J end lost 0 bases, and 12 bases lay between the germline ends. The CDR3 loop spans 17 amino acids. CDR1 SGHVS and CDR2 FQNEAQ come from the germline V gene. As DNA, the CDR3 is TGTGCCAGCAGCTTAGCGCTTGGCAGGACCTCCTACAATGAGCAGTTCTTC. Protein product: CASSLALGRTSYNEQFF. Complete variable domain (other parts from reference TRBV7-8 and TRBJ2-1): GAGVSQSPRYKVAKRGQDVALRCDPISGHVSLFWYQQALGQGPEFLTYFQNEAQLDKSGLPSDRFFAERPEGSVSTLKIQRTQQEDSAVYLCASSLALGRTSYNEQFFGPGTRLTVL.

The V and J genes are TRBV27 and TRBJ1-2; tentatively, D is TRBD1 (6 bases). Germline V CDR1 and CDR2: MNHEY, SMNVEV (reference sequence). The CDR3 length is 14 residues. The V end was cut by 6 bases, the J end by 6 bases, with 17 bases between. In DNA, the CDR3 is TGTGCCAGCAGGGTACAGGGTAAAGGGAATGGCTACACCTTC. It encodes CASRVQGKGNGYTF.

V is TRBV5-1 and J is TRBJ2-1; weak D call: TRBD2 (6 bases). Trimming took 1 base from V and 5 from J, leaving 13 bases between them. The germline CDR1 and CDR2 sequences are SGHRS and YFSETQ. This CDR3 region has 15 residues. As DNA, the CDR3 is TGCGCCAGCAGCTTGTTTTTGCGGACTAACAATGAGCAGTTCTTC. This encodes CASSLFLRTNNEQFF.

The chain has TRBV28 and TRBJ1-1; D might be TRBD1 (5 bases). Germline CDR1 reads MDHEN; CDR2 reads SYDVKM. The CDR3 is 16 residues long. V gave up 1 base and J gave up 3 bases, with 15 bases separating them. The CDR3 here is CASSLSGFGGDTEAFF. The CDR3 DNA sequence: TGTGCCAGCAGTTTATCGGGGTTCGGGGGTGACACTGAAGCTTTCTTT.

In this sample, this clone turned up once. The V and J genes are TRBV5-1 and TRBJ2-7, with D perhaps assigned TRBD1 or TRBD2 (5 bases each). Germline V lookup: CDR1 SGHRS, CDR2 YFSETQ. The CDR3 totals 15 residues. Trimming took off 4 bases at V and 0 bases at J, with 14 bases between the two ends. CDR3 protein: CASSLSSGTSYEQYF. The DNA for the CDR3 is TGCGCCAGCAGCCTAAGTTCCGGGACCTCCTACGAGCAGTACTTC.

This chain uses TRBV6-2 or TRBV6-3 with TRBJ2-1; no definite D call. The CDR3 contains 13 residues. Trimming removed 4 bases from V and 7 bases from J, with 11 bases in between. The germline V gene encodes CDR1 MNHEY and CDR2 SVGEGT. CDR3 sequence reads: CASSSTSSNEQFF. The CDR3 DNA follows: TGTGCCAGCAGTTCCACCTCTAGTAATGAGCAGTTCTTC.

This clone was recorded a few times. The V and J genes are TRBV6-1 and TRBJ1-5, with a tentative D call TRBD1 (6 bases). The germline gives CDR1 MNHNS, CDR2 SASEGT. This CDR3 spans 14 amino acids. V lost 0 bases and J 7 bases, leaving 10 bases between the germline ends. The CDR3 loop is CASSEAGGGQPQHF. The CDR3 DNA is TGTGCCAGCAGTGAAGCAGGGGGGGGGCAGCCCCAGCATTTT.

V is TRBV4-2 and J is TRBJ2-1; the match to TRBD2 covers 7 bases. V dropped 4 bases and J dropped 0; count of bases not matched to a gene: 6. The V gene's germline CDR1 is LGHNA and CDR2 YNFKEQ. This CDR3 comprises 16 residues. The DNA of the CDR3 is TGTGCCAGCAGCCGGGCGGGACTAAGCTCCTACAATGAGCAGTTCTTC. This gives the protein CASSRAGLSSYNEQFF.

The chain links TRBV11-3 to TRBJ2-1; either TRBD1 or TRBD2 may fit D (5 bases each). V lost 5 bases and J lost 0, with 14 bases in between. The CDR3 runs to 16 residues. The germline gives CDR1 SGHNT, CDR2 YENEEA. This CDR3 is CASSPGALSSYNEQFF. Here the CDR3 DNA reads TGTGCCAGCAGCCCCGGGGCTCTGAGCTCCTACAATGAGCAGTTCTTC.